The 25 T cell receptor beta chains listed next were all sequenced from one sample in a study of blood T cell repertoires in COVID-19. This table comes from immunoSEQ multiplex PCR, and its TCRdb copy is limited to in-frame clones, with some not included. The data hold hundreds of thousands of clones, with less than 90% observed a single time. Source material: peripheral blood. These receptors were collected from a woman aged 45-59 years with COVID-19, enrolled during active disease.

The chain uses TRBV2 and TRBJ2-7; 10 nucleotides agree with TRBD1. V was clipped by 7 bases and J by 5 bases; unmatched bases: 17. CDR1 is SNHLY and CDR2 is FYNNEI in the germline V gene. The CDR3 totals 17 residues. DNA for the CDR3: TGTGCCAGCACCGAGGTGGGATCGGGACAGGGGCGGGACGAGCAGTACTTC. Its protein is CASTEVGSGQGRDEQYF.

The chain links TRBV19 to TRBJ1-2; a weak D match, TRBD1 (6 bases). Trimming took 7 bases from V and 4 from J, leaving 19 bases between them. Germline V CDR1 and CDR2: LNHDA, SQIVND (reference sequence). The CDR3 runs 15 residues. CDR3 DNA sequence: TGTGCCAGTATCACCCCTGGACAGATCCCCTATGGCTACACCTTC. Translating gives CASITPGQIPYGYTF.

The CDR3 is CASSLFRGTGELFF. DNA for the CDR3: TGTGCCAGCAGCTTGTTTCGAGGGACCGGGGAGCTGTTTTTT. The chain links TRBV5-8 to TRBJ2-2; possible D gene TRBD2, 5 bases. The germline gives CDR1 SGHTS, CDR2 YDEGEE. V lost 1 base and J lost 5, with 9 bases in between. The CDR3 is made up of 14 amino acids. Filled out from reference TRBV5-8 and TRBJ2-2, the complete variable domain reads EAGVTQSPTHLIKTRGQQATLRCSPISGHTSVYWYQQALGLGLQFLLWYDEGEERNRGNFPPRFSGRQFPNYSSELNVNALELEDSALYLCASSLFRGTGELFFGEGSRLTVL.

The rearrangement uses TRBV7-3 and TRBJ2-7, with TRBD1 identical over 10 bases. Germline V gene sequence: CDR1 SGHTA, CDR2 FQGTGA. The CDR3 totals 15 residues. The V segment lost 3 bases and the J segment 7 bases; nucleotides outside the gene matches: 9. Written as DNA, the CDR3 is TGTGCCAGCAGCTTCCTACCGGGACAGGGGTGGGAGCAGTACTTC. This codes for CASSFLPGQGWEQYF.

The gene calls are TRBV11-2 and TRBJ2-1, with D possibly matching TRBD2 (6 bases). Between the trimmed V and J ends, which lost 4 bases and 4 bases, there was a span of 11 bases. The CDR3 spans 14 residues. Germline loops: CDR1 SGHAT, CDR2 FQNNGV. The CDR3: CASSSNGGYNEQFF. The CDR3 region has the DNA TGTGCCAGCAGCTCTAACGGGGGATACAATGAGCAGTTCTTC. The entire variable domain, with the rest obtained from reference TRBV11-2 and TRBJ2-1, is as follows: EAGVAQSPRYKIIEKRQSVAFWCNPISGHATLYWYQQILGQGPKLLIQFQNNGVVDDSQLPKDRFSAERLKGVDSTLKIQPAKLEDSAVYLCASSSNGGYNEQFFGPGTRLTVL.

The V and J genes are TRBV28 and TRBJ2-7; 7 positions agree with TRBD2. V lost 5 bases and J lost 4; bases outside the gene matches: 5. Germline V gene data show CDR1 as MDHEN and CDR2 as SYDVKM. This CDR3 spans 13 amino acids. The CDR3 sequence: CASSPRTSYEQYF. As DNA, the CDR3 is TGTGCCAGCAGTCCCCGGACTAGTTACGAGCAGTACTTC.

The CDR3 is CASSSRTGRDGYTF. DNA for the CDR3: TGTGCCAGCAGTTCCCGGACAGGGCGGGATGGCTACACCTTC. V gene TRBV27 combines with J gene TRBJ1-2; the match to TRBD1 covers 8 bases. With V trimmed by 4 bases and J by 6 bases, 7 bases remained unmatched. CDR3 length equals 14 residues. Germline CDR1 is MNHEY and CDR2 is SMNVEV (reference sequence).

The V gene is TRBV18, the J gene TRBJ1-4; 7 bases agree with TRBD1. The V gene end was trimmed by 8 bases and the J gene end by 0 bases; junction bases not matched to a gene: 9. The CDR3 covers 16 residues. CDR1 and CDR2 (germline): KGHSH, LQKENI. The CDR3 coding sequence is TGTGCCAGCGCGACAGGGTCCCCTGCAACTAATGAAAAACTGTTTTTT. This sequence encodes CASATGSPATNEKLFF.

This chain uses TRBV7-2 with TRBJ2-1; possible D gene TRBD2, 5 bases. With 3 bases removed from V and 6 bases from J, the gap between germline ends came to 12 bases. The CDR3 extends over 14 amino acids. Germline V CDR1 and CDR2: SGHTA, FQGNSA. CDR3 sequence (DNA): TGTGCCAGCAGCTTGGAAGGGCGGGTCAATGAGCAGTTCTTC. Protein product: CASSLEGRVNEQFF.

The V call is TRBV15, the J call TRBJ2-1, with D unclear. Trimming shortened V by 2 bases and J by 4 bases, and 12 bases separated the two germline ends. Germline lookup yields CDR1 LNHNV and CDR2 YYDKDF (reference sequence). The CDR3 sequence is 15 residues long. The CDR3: CATSRLLESYNEQFF. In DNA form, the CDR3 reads TGTGCCACCAGCAGACTTCTAGAGTCTTACAATGAGCAGTTCTTC.

The CDR3 loop reads CSVGGDVAKNIQYF. The CDR3, as DNA: TGCAGCGTTGGGGGAGATGTAGCCAAAAACATTCAGTACTTC. The rearrangement links TRBV29-1 to TRBJ2-4; D is possibly TRBD2 (5 bases). With 4 bases removed from V and 0 bases from J, the gap between germline ends came to 10 bases. Germline V lookup: CDR1 SQVTM, CDR2 ANQGSEA. The CDR3 length is 14 residues.

The CDR3 sequence is CASSWGGSSADTQYF. CDR3 coding DNA: TGTGCCAGCAGCTGGGGGGGTTCGTCCGCAGATACGCAGTATTTT. J is TRBJ2-3 and V is TRBV7-3, with 7 bases identical to TRBD2. In germline, CDR1 is SGHTA, CDR2 FQGTGA. This CDR3 has 15 amino acids. The V and J ends lost 4 bases and 4 bases, in that order; junction bases with no gene match: 8.

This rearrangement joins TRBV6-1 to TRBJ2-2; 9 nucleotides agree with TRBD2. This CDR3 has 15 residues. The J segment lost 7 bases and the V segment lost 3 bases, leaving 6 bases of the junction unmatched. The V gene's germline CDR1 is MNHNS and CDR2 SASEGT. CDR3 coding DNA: TGTGCCAGCAGTGACCGGACTAGCGCAAACGGGGAGCTGTTTTTT. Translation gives CASSDRTSANGELFF.

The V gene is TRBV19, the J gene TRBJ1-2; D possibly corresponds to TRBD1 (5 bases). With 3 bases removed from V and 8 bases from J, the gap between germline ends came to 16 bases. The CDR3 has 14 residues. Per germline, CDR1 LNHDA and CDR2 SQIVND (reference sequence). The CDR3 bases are TGTGCCAGTAGTATCCAGGGCAGGGTAGGCGGCTACACCTTC. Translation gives CASSIQGRVGGYTF.

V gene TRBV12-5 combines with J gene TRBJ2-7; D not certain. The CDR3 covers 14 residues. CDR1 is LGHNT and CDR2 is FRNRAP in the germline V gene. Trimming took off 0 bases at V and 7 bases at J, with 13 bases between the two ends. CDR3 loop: CASGLVPLYGEQYF. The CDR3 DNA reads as TGTGCTAGTGGTTTGGTACCACTCTACGGGGAGCAGTACTTC.

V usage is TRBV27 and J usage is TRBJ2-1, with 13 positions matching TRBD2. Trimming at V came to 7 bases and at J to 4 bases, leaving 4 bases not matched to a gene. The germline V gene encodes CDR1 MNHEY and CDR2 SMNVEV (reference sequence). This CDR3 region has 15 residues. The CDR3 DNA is TGTGCCAGCAAAGAACTAGCGGGGGGGTACAATGAGCAGTTCTTC. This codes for CASKELAGGYNEQFF.

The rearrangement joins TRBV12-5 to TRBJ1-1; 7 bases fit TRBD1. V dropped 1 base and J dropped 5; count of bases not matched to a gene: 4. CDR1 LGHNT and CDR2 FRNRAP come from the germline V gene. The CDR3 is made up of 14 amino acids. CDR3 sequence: CASGLGQGGTEAFF. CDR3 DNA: TGTGCTAGTGGTTTGGGGCAGGGGGGAACTGAAGCTTTCTTT.

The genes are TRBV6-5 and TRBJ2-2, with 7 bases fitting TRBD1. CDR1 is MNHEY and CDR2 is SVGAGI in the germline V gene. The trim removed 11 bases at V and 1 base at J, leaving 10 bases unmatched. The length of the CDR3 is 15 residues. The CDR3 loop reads CALQPGGKNTGELFF. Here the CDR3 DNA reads TGTGCCCTCCAACCAGGGGGAAAGAACACCGGGGAGCTGTTTTTT.

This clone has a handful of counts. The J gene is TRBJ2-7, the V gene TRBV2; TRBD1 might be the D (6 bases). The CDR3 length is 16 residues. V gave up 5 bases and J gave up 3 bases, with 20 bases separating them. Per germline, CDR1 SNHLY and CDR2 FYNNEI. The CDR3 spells CASSLKGDRLFYEQYF. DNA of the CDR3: TGTGCCAGCAGTCTAAAGGGGGACCGCCTCTTCTACGAGCAGTACTTC.

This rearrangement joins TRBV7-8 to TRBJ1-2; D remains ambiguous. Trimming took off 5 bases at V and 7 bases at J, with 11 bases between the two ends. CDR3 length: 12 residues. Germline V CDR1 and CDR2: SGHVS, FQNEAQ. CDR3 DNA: TGTGCCAGCAGCCCCAGCGGCTCTGGCTACACCTTC. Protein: CASSPSGSGYTF. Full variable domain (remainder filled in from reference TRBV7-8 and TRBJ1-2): GAGVSQSPRYKVAKRGQDVALRCDPISGHVSLFWYQQALGQGPEFLTYFQNEAQLDKSGLPSDRFFAERPEGSVSTLKIQRTQQEDSAVYLCASSPSGSGYTFGSGTRLTVV.

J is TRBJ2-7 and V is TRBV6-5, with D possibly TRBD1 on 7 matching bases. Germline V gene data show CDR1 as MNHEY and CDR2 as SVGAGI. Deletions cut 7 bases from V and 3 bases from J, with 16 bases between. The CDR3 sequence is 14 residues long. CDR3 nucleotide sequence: TGTGCCAGCACCCGCGGGACAGCGGTCTACGAGCAGTACTTC. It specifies CASTRGTAVYEQYF.

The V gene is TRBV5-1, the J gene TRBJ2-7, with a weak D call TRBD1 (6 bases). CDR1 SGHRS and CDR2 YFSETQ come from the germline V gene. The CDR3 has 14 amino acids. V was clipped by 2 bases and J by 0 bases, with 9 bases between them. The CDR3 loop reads CASSFGTPSYEQYF. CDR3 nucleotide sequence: TGCGCCAGCAGCTTTGGGACACCCTCCTACGAGCAGTACTTC. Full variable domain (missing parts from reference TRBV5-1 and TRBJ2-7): KAGVTQTPRYLIKTRGQQVTLSCSPISGHRSVSWYQQTPGQGLQFLFEYFSETQRNKGNFPGRFSGRQFSNSRSEMNVSTLELGDSALYLCASSFGTPSYEQYFGPGTRLTVT.

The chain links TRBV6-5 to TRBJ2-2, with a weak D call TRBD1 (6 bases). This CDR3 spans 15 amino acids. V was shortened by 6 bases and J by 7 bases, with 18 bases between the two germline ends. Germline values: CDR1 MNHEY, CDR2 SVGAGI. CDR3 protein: CASRSGTPWVGELFF. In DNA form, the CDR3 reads TGTGCCAGCAGATCCGGGACACCCTGGGTCGGGGAGCTGTTTTTT.

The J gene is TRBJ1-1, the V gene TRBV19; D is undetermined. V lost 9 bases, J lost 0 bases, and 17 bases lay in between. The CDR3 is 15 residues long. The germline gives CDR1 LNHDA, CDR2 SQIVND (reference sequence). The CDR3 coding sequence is TGTGCCAGCGAGAGCGAACGGGGAATGAACACTGAAGCTTTCTTT. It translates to CASESERGMNTEAFF.

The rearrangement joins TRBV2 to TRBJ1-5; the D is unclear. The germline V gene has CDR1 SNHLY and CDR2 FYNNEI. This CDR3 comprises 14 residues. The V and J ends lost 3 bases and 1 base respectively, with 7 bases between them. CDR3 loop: CASSDIFSNQPQHF. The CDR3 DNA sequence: TGTGCCAGCAGTGATATCTTCAGCAATCAGCCCCAGCATTTT.